The clone carrying this T cell receptor beta chain was seen once. The antigen remains unidentified. The data stem from a study of graft-versus-host responses after intestinal transplantation. Study overall: Multivisceral, liver-intestinal, or isolated intestinal transplants were received by the recipients. General study results and limits: Allografts of patients with graft-donor T cell macrochimerism showed high graft-versus-host to host-versus-graft clone ratios. Detection of GvH clones occurred in recipient marrow, and some had their first appearance in ileum or blood.

The assay was immunoSEQ multiplex PCR, and TCRdb's table has in-frame clones only and misses some. The table includes tens of thousands of clones, 90% to 95% detected once. CDR1 MRHNA and CDR2 SNTAGT come from the germline V gene. This CDR3 has 16 amino acids. V was trimmed by 4 bases and J by 0 bases, leaving 14 bases between them. This TCR was sampled from a human patient who received an intestinal transplant, so some T cells may come from the graft donor. The sequences come from PBMCs, collected around 790 days after a first intestinal transplant, on the day of a second. The chain joins TRBV6-4 to TRBJ2-3; the D call may be TRBD1 or TRBD2 (6 bases each). In DNA form, the CDR3 reads TGTGCCAGCAGTGCGGGGGCAACATCTAGCACAGATACGCAGTATTTT. It translates to CASSAGATSSTDTQYF.